This T cell receptor beta chain was retrieved from a study of shared clonotypes between healthy human individuals (dated by TCRdb to 2018 to 2021). Regarding the research as a whole: A couple of women and a few men aged 18 to 49 years were included in the cohort. Leukapheresis yielded between about 0.85 and 10 billion PBMCs per donor. Blood TCR repertoires of 5 or 6 healthy adults were deeply sequenced to estimate repertoire size and the extent of clonotype sharing between individuals. Libraries were prepared and TCR repertoires were sequenced by different laboratories using diverse techniques, in order to increase sequencing depth and limit assay-specific biases. For each donor, CD4 naive and CD4 memory were each run on three plates, CD8 naive on two plates, and CD8 memory on one plate.

Using the deep immunoSEQ assay, TCR CDR3 regions were amplified from genomic DNA by multiplex PCR. For each cell subset, the extracted genomic DNA was distributed evenly across all wells of several immunoSEQ 96-well plates, and each plate served as one replicate. For sorted subsets, each replicate PCR was loaded with roughly 0.2 ug genomic DNA, equivalent to 25,000 to 30,000 T cell genomes. Purified libraries were quantified with a Qubit 3.0 fluorometer, sized on a Bioanalyzer 2100, and re-quantified with the KAPA Library Quantification kit. A separate single-read 150-cycle Illumina NextSeq 550 flow cell was used to sequence each immunoSEQ 96-well plate. Under the source paper's analysis protocol: Because the immunoSEQ output held only junctional sequences and lacked quality scores, the filtering could not match the filtering applied to full-length reads. To assign V/J genes and CDR3, sequences were annotated against IMGT germline references using PyIR, a Python wrapper for IgBLAST v1.9. Reads with weak V/J assignments (E-value above 1e-6), missing CDR3, stop codons, out-of-frame junctions, or ambiguous translated residues were removed. V3J clonotypes were defined as sequences sharing the same inferred V gene, J gene, and CDR3 amino acid sequence. Percentage overlap between repertoires was calculated by dividing the number of shared unique clonotypes by the size of the smaller repertoire. Richness of each repertoire was evaluated using RTK rarefaction, the Chao1 estimator, and Recon v2.1 estimates of unobserved clonotypes. For all TCRbeta clonotypes obtained by the gDNA method from four donors, generation probabilities were computed with OLGA. Entries here come from immuneACCESS through TCRdb and include only in-frame sequences with V and J called. Some clones fail to appear in such tables; in the studies checked, an unresolved V gene covers under half of the shortfall, and the cause of the remainder is unknown. That table is the source of V, J and clone size, and D and trimming were worked out from the DNA. The sample data list roughly 1,000,000 clones, and approximately 80% of these were observed just once. The ten largest clones represent under 0.8% of the sample.

Here is what the overall study found, with its caveats: Across four donors, roughly 5.4% of naive CD4, roughly 3.4% of naive CD8, around 2.5% of memory CD4, and roughly 0.4% of memory CD8 clonotypes were shared. Sampling was limited to blood, and TCR repertoires in tissue likely differ from TCR repertoires in blood. Pairwise subsampling indicated that sequencing depth was expected to affect the degree of clonotype sharing among donors. Compared with non-shared clonotypes, clonotypes shared by all four sorted-subset donors had higher generation probabilities. Because the study included only a small number of donors, the genetic and exposure-history diversity represented was limited. Even with the large sequencing depth, rarefaction of the sorted-subset datasets indicated that sequencing was incomplete. Larger estimated clonotype richness was generally found for naive subsets than for memory subsets.

The germline V gene provides CDR1 SGHVS and CDR2 FQNEAQ. The junction shows trimming of 4 bases on V and 2 bases on J, and the gene matches do not reach 7 bases of it. There are 16 amino acids in the CDR3, from cysteine to phenylalanine inclusive. The CDR3 DNA has 48 bases and is translated from base 1. Concerning this clone: Its specific antigen is unknown. No per-base quality is available; no much larger clone lies one base away.

Donors were healthy HIV-negative adults with no recently reported acute infections or vaccinations. All donors were Caucasian adults living in Nashville, Tennessee, USA. Magnetic negative selection was used to enrich CD4+ T cells, after which naive cells were positively selected on CD45RA and the negative fraction became the memory subset. After blood collection by leukapheresis, PBMCs were isolated using Ficoll-Histopaque density gradient centrifugation and then cryopreserved in the vapor phase of liquid nitrogen. Purity and quantity of every magnetically sorted T cell population were checked by analytical flow cytometry. Genomic DNA was isolated from every sorted fraction and measured by UV absorbance on a Nanodrop 2000c.

This receptor chain uses TRBV7-8 and TRBJ2-7, and 11 junctional nucleotides match TRBD2. Sequencing was done on a sample of memory CD4+ T cells from PBMCs. According to the study, the label for this sample's cell subset or site signals: CD45RA-negative fraction. The origin of this receptor is a man aged 18-30 years in good health. Some clones in this sample may be carry-over from other donors' samples. The CDR3 region: CASSSKVAGGTYEQYF. The nucleotide sequence reads as follows: TGTGCCAGCAGCTCGAAGGTAGCGGGAGGGACCTACGAGCAGTACTTC.